This T cell receptor (beta chain) was sequenced during a study of blood T cell repertoires in COVID-19. Study at large: Collection of acute and convalescent COVID-19 samples took place in the United States, Italy and Spain. Sample material is recorded as cDNA or gDNA derived from T cells, B-cell-depleted T cells, or PBMCs.

Source study methods: Amplification with reference gene primers provided the estimates of nucleated cell counts. The repertoire was sequenced with immunoSEQ multiplex PCR; TCRdb's copy has only in-frame clones and lacks some. V, J and clone size reflect that table, while D and trimming were determined from the DNA. The sample holds some 150,000 clones, around 83% seen once. Germline V gene data show CDR1 as SGDLS and CDR2 as YYNGEE. With V trimmed by 4 bases and J by 7 bases, 7 bases remained unmatched. The CDR3 covers 14 residues. The clonotype comes from a man aged 40-50 years with acute or convalescent COVID-19. What was sequenced was peripheral blood. The chain carries TRBV9 and TRBJ1-2, with 10 nucleotides matching TRBD1. The CDR3 sequence is CASSLTGTGVGYTF. CDR3 nucleotides: TGTGCCAGCAGCCTTACCGGGACAGGGGTTGGCTACACCTTC.